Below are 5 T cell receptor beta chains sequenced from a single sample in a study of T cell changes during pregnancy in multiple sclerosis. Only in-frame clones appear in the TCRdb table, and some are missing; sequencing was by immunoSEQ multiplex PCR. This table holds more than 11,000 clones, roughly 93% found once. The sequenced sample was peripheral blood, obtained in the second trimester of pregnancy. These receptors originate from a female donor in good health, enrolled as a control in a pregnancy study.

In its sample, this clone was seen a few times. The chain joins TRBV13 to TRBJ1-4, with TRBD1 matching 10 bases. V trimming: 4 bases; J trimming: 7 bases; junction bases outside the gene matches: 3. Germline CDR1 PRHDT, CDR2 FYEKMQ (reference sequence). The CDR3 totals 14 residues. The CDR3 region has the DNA TGTGCCAGCAGCTACGGACAGGGGGGTGAAAAACTGTTTTTT. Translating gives CASSYGQGGEKLFF. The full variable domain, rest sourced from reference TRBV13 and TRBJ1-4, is AAGVIQSPRHLIKEKRETATLKCYPIPRHDTVYWYQQGPGQDPQFLISFYEKMQSDKGSIPDRFSAQQFSDYHSELNMSSLELGDSALYFCASSYGQGGEKLFFGSGTQLSVL.

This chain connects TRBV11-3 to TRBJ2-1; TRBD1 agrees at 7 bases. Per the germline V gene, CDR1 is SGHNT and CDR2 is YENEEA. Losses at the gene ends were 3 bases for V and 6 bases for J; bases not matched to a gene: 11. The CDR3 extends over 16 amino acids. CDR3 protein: CASSFATGLVSNEQFF. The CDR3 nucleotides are TGTGCCAGCAGCTTCGCGACAGGGCTGGTTTCCAATGAGCAGTTCTTC. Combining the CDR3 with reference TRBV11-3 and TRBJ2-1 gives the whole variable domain EAGVVQSPRYKIIEKKQPVAFWCNPISGHNTLYWYLQNLGQGPELLIRYENEEAVDDSQLPKDRFSAERLKGVDSTLKIQPAELGDSAVYLCASSFATGLVSNEQFFGPGTRLTVL.

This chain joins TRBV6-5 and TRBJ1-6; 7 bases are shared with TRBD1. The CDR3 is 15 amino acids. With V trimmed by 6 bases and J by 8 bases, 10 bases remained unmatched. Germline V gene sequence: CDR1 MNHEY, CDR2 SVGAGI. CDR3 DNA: TGTGCCAGCAGACGACAGGGAGTTGAGGATTCACCCCTCCACTTT. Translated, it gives CASRRQGVEDSPLHF.

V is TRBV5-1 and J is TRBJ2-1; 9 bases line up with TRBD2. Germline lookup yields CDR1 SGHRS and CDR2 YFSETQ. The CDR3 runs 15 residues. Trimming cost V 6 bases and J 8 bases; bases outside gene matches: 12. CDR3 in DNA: TGCGCCAGCAAGGGTACGCGGGAGGGCCGAGATGAGCAGTTCTTC. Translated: CASKGTREGRDEQFF.

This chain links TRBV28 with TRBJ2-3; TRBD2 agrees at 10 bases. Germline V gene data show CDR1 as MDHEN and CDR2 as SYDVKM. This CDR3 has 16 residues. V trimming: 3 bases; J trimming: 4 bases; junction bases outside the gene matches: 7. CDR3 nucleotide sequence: TGTGCCAGCAGTTTTTACCTAGCGGGAGCGGCAGATACGCAGTATTTT. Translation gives CASSFYLAGAADTQYF.